This paragraph covers one T cell receptor beta chain sequence. As yet, its antigen is unknown. The sample originates from a study of immune evolution from preneoplasia to lung adenocarcinoma. Whole-study context: HLA loss of heterozygosity: around 6.5% AIS, about 15% MIA, about 35% ADC, none AAH.

Study findings and constraints: Normal lung had highest clonality; later lesions appeared denser, more diverse.

H&E slides confirmed each diagnosis, reviewed by two pathologists independently. Premalignant or tumor cells were enriched by macro-dissection after pathologic assessment. The germline gives CDR1 SGHDN, CDR2 FVKESK. The CDR3 sequence is 14 residues long. After removal of 5 bases from V and 9 bases from J, the junction contained 9 bases not matched to a gene. The assay was immunoSEQ multiplex PCR, and TCRdb's table has in-frame clones only and misses some. The profile shows 3,000 to 5,000 clones, roughly 87% of them singletons. The source of this sequence is an older donor with lung adenocarcinoma. The sequencing input was FFPE minimally invasive lung adenocarcinoma tissue. The rearrangement uses TRBV14 and TRBJ1-5; 8 nucleotides align to TRBD1. CDR3 sequence (DNA): TGTGCCAGCAGCGCCCGGACAGGGACCCCGCCCCAGCATTTT. This sequence encodes CASSARTGTPPQHF.